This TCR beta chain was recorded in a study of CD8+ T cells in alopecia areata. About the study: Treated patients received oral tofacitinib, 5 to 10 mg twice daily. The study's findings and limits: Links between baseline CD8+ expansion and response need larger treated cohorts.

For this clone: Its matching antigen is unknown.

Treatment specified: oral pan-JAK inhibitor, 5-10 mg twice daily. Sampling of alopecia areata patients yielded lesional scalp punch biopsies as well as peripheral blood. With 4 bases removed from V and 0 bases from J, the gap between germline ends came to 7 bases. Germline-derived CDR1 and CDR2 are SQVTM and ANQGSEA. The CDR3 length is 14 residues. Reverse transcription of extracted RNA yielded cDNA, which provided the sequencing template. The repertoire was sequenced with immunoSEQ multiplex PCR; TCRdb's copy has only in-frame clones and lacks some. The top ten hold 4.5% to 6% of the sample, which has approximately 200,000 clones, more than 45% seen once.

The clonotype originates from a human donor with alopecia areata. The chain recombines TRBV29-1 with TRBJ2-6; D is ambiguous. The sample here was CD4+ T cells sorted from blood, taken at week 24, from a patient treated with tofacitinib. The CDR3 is CSVGAYSGANVLTF. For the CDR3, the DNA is TGCAGCGTTGGAGCCTACTCTGGGGCCAACGTCCTGACTTTC.